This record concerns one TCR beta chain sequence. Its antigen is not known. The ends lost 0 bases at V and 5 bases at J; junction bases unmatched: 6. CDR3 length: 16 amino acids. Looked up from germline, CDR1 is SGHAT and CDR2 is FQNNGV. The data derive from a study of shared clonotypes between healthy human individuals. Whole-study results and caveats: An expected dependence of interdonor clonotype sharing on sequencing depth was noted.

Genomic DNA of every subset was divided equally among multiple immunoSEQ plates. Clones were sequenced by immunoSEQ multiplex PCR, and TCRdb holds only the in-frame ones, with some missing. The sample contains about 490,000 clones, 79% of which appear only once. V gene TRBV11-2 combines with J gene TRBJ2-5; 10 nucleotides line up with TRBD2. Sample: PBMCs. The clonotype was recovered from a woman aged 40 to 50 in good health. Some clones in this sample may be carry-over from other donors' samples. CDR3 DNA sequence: TGTGCCAGCAGCTTAGAAAGCGGGAGGGCCAGGGAGACCCAGTACTTC. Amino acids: CASSLESGRARETQYF.